The 3 T cell receptor beta chains below come from one sample, sequenced in a study of blood T cell repertoires in COVID-19 (dated by TCRdb to between 2020 and 2021). Libraries were made using the immunoSEQ multiplex PCR assay. Here the immuneACCESS table is served through TCRdb, limited to in-frame sequences with V and J called. Missing clones are a known gap in these copies; in checked studies unresolved V genes cover under half, and the rest lacks a known reason. This sample gives 200,000 or so clones in total; 70% to 85% of them show up just once. The ten largest clones represent 6% to 8% of the sample. Sequences were obtained from peripheral blood. These TCRs come from a human donor with acute or convalescent COVID-19. The donor label of this sample is uncertain.

With regard to this clone: This sample includes further DNA sequences coding for the same CDR3. This chain connects TRBV5-1 to TRBJ2-1, with 8 positions matching TRBD2. Germline values: CDR1 SGHRS, CDR2 YFSETQ. This CDR3 spans 16 amino acids. Unmatched junction bases numbered 3, after V lost 0 bases and J lost 1 base. CDR3 loop: CASSLESGRSYNEQFF. The CDR3 nucleotides read TGCGCCAGCAGCTTGGAGAGCGGGAGATCCTACAATGAGCAGTTCTTC.

V and J are TRBV30 and TRBJ2-5, with 11 bases aligning to TRBD2. With 0 bases clipped from V and 0 bases from J, the junction kept 9 bases outside the gene matches. This CDR3 has 18 amino acids. Germline CDR1 is GTSNPN and CDR2 is SVGIG (reference sequence). The chain's CDR3 is CAWSVQWTSGRNQETQYF. CDR3 sequence (DNA): TGTGCCTGGAGTGTACAGTGGACTAGCGGGCGCAACCAAGAGACCCAGTACTTC.

The V gene is TRBV4-1, the J gene TRBJ1-3, with D tentatively TRBD1 (6 bases). The V gene's germline CDR1 is MGHRA and CDR2 YSYEKL. The CDR3 contains 18 residues. V was clipped by 1 base and J by 0 bases, with 16 bases between them. The CDR3 DNA follows: TGCGCCAGCAGCCAAGTGATGGGACACCCGATCTCTGGAAACACCATATATTTT. As protein: CASSQVMGHPISGNTIYF.